Shown below are 28 T cell receptor beta chains from a single sample sequenced in a study of blood T cell repertoires in COVID-19. TCRdb's copy holds only in-frame clones and misses some; the assay was immunoSEQ multiplex PCR. The profile shows 200,000 to 300,000 clones, approximately 89% of them singletons. The sample comprised PBMCs or T cells enriched from blood (not recorded which). Receptors originate from a woman aged 18-30 years who had recovered from COVID-19.

The chain combines TRBV5-1 with TRBJ2-7, with a possible D match to TRBD2 (5 bases). The CDR3 length is 15 residues. Germline CDR1 reads SGHRS; CDR2 reads YFSETQ. V was clipped by 2 bases and J by 3 bases, with 15 bases between them. The CDR3 spells CASSFVGDWLYEQYF. The CDR3 region has the DNA TGCGCCAGCAGCTTCGTCGGGGATTGGCTCTACGAGCAGTACTTC.

The CDR3 spells CASSGLARGTDTQYF. For the CDR3, the DNA is TGCGCCAGCAGTGGGCTAGCGAGGGGAACAGATACGCAGTATTTT. This chain links TRBV5-1 with TRBJ2-3; a possible D gene is TRBD2 (6 bases). V lost 5 bases to trimming and J lost 3 bases, with 16 bases between them. CDR3 length: 15 amino acids. Germline V CDR1 and CDR2: SGHRS, YFSETQ.

This chain connects TRBV7-2 to TRBJ1-2; 7 bases fit TRBD1. The CDR3 runs to 14 residues. The V and J ends lost 5 bases and 2 bases, in that order; junction bases with no gene match: 5. In germline, CDR1 is SGHTA, CDR2 FQGNSA. The chain's CDR3 is CASSPRDSNYGYTF. CDR3 bases: TGTGCCAGCAGCCCACGGGACAGCAACTATGGCTACACCTTC.

The chain carries TRBV6-5 and TRBJ1-1; D is unresolved. Trimming pared 2 bases from V and 4 bases from J, leaving 17 bases between. The CDR3 spans 16 residues. Germline V lookup: CDR1 MNHEY, CDR2 SVGAGI. CDR3 residues: CASSYGPGSGSTEAFF. The CDR3 region has the DNA TGTGCCAGCAGTTACGGTCCCGGGTCCGGGAGCACTGAAGCTTTCTTT.

This clone was counted only a few times. The genes are TRBV5-6 and TRBJ1-3; D ambiguous. This CDR3 is built from 16 residues. The germline V gene encodes CDR1 SGHDT and CDR2 YYEEEE. V lost 3 bases to trimming and J lost 0 bases, with 13 bases between them. CDR3 nucleotide sequence: TGTGCCAGCAGCTCTTACAGATTCAACTCTGGAAACACCATATATTTT. It specifies CASSSYRFNSGNTIYF.

The CDR3 protein is CASSLSHKQGWSSYEQYF. DNA for the CDR3: TGTGCCAGCAGCTTGTCCCACAAACAGGGTTGGAGTTCCTACGAGCAGTACTTC. J is TRBJ2-7 and V is TRBV5-6, with D tentatively TRBD1 (6 bases). V was trimmed by 1 base and J by 1 base, leaving 21 bases between them. Germline V lookup: CDR1 SGHDT, CDR2 YYEEEE. The CDR3 totals 18 residues.

The rearrangement links TRBV7-2 to TRBJ2-1; 7 bases agree with TRBD2. Germline CDR1 reads SGHTA; CDR2 reads FQGNSA. Trimming cost V 5 bases and J 3 bases; bases outside gene matches: 4. The CDR3 length is 14 residues. The CDR3 nucleotides are TGTGCCAGCAGCCCTAGCGGCTACTACAATGAGCAGTTCTTC. This sequence encodes CASSPSGYYNEQFF.

The V and J genes are TRBV5-1 and TRBJ1-1; D remains ambiguous. CDR1 and CDR2 from the germline V gene are SGHRS and YFSETQ. Trimming stripped 0 bases from V and 8 bases from J, with 8 bases between. The CDR3 runs 12 residues. CDR3 coding DNA: TGCGCCAGCAGCTTGGGTGCGGAAGAAGCTTTCTTT. This encodes CASSLGAEEAFF.

The chain combines TRBV2 with TRBJ1-2; TRBD1 might be the D (6 bases). V lost 1 base and J 4 bases, leaving 7 bases between the germline ends. The CDR3 has 13 amino acids. The V gene's germline CDR1 is SNHLY and CDR2 FYNNEI. CDR3 nucleotide sequence: TGTGCCAGCAGTGAAGGACAGGTCTATGGCTACACCTTC. Translating gives CASSEGQVYGYTF. The complete variable domain, with remaining parts taken from reference TRBV2 and TRBJ1-2, reads EPEVTQTPSHQVTQMGQEVILRCVPISNHLYFYWYRQILGQKVEFLVSFYNNEISEKSEIFDDQFSVERPDGSNFTLKIRSTKLEDSAMYFCASSEGQVYGYTFGSGTRLTVV.

This chain links TRBV6-5 with TRBJ2-7; 11 bases agree with TRBD2. V gave up 6 bases and J gave up 6 bases; unmatched junction bases: 7. CDR1 is MNHEY and CDR2 is SVGAGI in the germline V gene. The CDR3 has 14 residues. The CDR3: CASRIAGGGSEQYF. The CDR3 DNA reads TGTGCCAGCAGGATAGCGGGGGGGGGTAGCGAGCAGTACTTC.

CDR3 nucleotide sequence: TGCGCCAGCAGCCAACGGCTAGTTGAGAACACCGGGGAGCTGTTTTTT. Protein: CASSQRLVENTGELFF. The rearrangement joins TRBV4-1 to TRBJ2-2; D is ambiguous. The V and J ends lost 2 bases and 1 base respectively, with 11 bases between them. Germline V lookup: CDR1 MGHRA, CDR2 YSYEKL. The CDR3 is made up of 16 amino acids.

The chain uses TRBV7-6 and TRBJ2-7; TRBD2 agrees at 7 bases. Trimming took 5 bases from V and 7 from J; bases not matched to a gene: 14. From germline, CDR1 is SGHVS and CDR2 FNYEAQ. The CDR3 has 15 residues. The CDR3 DNA follows: TGTGCCAGCAGCCCTCCGACGGGAGCGGGAAGAGAGCAGTACTTC. Translated, it gives CASSPPTGAGREQYF.

The chain employs TRBV19 and TRBJ1-4; possibly TRBD1 for D (6 bases). V was clipped by 0 bases and J by 3 bases, with 14 bases between them. Germline V gene lookup returns CDR1 LNHDA and CDR2 SQIVND (reference sequence). There are 17 residues in the CDR3. The CDR3 DNA is TGTGCCAGTAGTATAGAAAACATACAGGGTCCTAATGAAAAACTGTTTTTT. Translation gives CASSIENIQGPNEKLFF.

In this sample, this clone turned up once. The V gene is TRBV6-6, the J gene TRBJ1-6, with a tentative D call TRBD1 (6 bases). This CDR3 has 15 residues. Germline CDR1 is MNHNY and CDR2 is SVGAGI (reference sequence). Trimming shortened V by 1 base and J by 7 bases, and 11 bases separated the two germline ends. The CDR3 is CASSYLTGRNSPLHF. The DNA of the CDR3 is TGTGCCAGCAGTTACTTAACAGGGAGAAATTCACCCCTCCACTTT.

Only a few counts were recorded for this clone. The chain recombines TRBV7-6 with TRBJ1-3, with a weak D call TRBD1 (6 bases). CDR3 length equals 16 residues. From germline, CDR1 is SGHVS and CDR2 FNYEAQ. The V end was cut by 2 bases, the J end by 0 bases, with 11 bases between. The CDR3 DNA is TGTGCCAGCAGCTTAAGACAGGAGAGCTCTGGAAACACCATATATTTT. It is translated as CASSLRQESSGNTIYF.

The chain is built from TRBV30 and TRBJ2-6, with TRBD1 matching over 7 bases. CDR1 and CDR2 from the germline V gene are GTSNPN and SVGIG (reference sequence). V lost 0 bases, J lost 0 bases, and 8 bases stayed unmatched. This CDR3 has 18 amino acids. CDR3 in amino acids: CAWSVPTGSFSGANVLTF. Written as DNA, the CDR3 is TGTGCCTGGAGTGTACCGACAGGGTCCTTCTCTGGGGCCAACGTCCTGACTTTC. The full variable domain, with the rest looked up from reference TRBV30 and TRBJ2-6, is SQTIHQWPATLVQPVGSPLSLECTVEGTSNPNLYWYRQAAGRGLQLLFYSVGIGQISSEVPQNLSASRPQDRQFILSSKKLLLSDSGFYLCAWSVPTGSFSGANVLTFGAGSRLTVL.

The chain joins TRBV9 to TRBJ1-5, with D possibly TRBD1 on 5 matching bases. Trimming removed 4 bases at V and 5 bases at J, with 10 bases between. The CDR3 is 13 residues long. Germline assignment: CDR1 SGDLS and CDR2 YYNGEE. CDR3: CASSPGGDQPQHF. For the CDR3, the DNA is TGTGCCAGCAGCCCGGGGGGAGATCAGCCCCAGCATTTT.

J is TRBJ2-5 and V is TRBV10-1, with D maybe TRBD2 (5 bases). The length of the CDR3 is 14 residues. V lost 0 bases and J 5 bases, leaving 10 bases between the germline ends. The germline V gene encodes CDR1 WNHNN and CDR2 SYGVQD (reference sequence). This CDR3 is CASSESGESETQYF. Written as DNA, the CDR3 is TGCGCCAGCAGTGAGTCCGGGGAATCGGAGACCCAGTACTTC.

The genes are TRBV2 and TRBJ2-7; a weak D match, TRBD1 (5 bases). V was trimmed by 7 bases and J by 6 bases, leaving 22 bases between them. CDR3 length: 15 amino acids. Germline lookup yields CDR1 SNHLY and CDR2 FYNNEI. Written as DNA, the CDR3 is TGTGCCAGCACCTTAGACCAGGGAAAGGTAGGCGAGCAGTACTTC. Its translation is CASTLDQGKVGEQYF.

The V gene is TRBV19, the J gene TRBJ1-2; D is undetermined. CDR1 LNHDA and CDR2 SQIVND come from the germline V gene (reference sequence). Trimming left V 1 base short and J 4 bases short, with 7 bases between. The CDR3 runs to 13 residues. The CDR3 protein is CASSIASPYGYTF. CDR3 bases: TGTGCCAGTAGTATAGCTTCCCCCTATGGCTACACCTTC.

The CDR3 DNA is TGTGCCAGCAGTTTAACGACCCCAGGGGCAGGCTACACCTTC. Encoded protein: CASSLTTPGAGYTF. The rearrangement uses TRBV27 and TRBJ1-2, with D possibly being TRBD1 (6 bases). V lost 2 bases and J 8 bases, leaving 15 bases between the germline ends. Germline V lookup: CDR1 MNHEY, CDR2 SMNVEV (reference sequence). The CDR3 covers 14 residues.

The chain uses TRBV19 and TRBJ1-2; D gene unclear. Deletions cut 0 bases from V and 3 bases from J, with 8 bases between. CDR3 length: 14 residues. Germline V CDR1 and CDR2: LNHDA, SQIVND (reference sequence). The CDR3 sequence: CASSIDLADYGYTF. CDR3 in DNA: TGTGCCAGTAGTATAGATCTGGCGGACTATGGCTACACCTTC. The full variable domain, completed using reference TRBV19 and TRBJ1-2, is DGGITQSPKYLFRKEGQNVTLSCEQNLNHDAMYWYRQDPGQGLRLIYYSQIVNDFQKGDIAEGYSVSREKKESFPLTVTSAQKNPTAFYLCASSIDLADYGYTFGSGTRLTVV.

This chain connects TRBV3-1 (or the pseudogene TRBV3-2) to TRBJ1-1; no definite D call. Trimming removed 0 bases at V and 5 bases at J, with 10 bases between. Per germline, CDR1 LGHDT and CDR2 YNNKEL (reference sequence). The CDR3 loop spans 14 amino acids. CDR3 bases: TGTGCCAGCAGCCAAGATACAGTCCCGACTGAAGCTTTCTTT. The encoded protein is CASSQDTVPTEAFF.

This clone was picked up one time. The chain couples TRBV28 to TRBJ1-2; tentatively, D is TRBD1 (6 bases). This CDR3 is built from 14 residues. V was trimmed by 6 bases and J by 4 bases, leaving 15 bases between them. CDR1 and CDR2 (germline): MDHEN, SYDVKM. The chain's CDR3 is CASRRLQGPYGYTF. In DNA, the CDR3 is TGTGCCAGCAGGCGGTTACAGGGCCCCTATGGCTACACCTTC.

This clone was counted only a few times. The chain couples TRBV3-1 (or the pseudogene TRBV3-2) to TRBJ1-2, with TRBD1 matching 10 bases. J gave up 4 bases and V 1 base, and 6 bases lay outside the gene matches. The V gene's germline CDR1 is LGHDT and CDR2 YNNKEL (reference sequence). CDR3 length: 16 amino acids. The CDR3 sequence: CASSQVGQGMFYGYTF. The CDR3 nucleotides are TGTGCCAGCAGCCAAGTGGGACAGGGGATGTTCTATGGCTACACCTTC.

The chain employs TRBV5-1 and TRBJ2-3; D is possibly TRBD2 (6 bases). V shed 1 base and J shed 6 bases, with 18 bases lying between them. The germline CDR1 and CDR2 sequences are SGHRS and YFSETQ. This CDR3 has 16 amino acids. Written as DNA, the CDR3 is TGCGCCAGCAGCTTGATGGGGGGAAGCGAGATTGATACGCAGTATTTT. It codes for CASSLMGGSEIDTQYF.

V is TRBV29-1 and J is TRBJ2-1; D not certain. Trimming removed 5 bases from V and 0 bases from J, with 5 bases in between. The CDR3 contains 12 residues. Germline V gene data show CDR1 as SQVTM and CDR2 as ANQGSEA. CDR3 sequence reads: CSVLSSYNEQFF. CDR3 DNA sequence: TGCAGCGTTCTAAGCTCCTACAATGAGCAGTTCTTC.

The chain recombines TRBV28 with TRBJ1-2, with 11 bases matching TRBD1. CDR1 is MDHEN and CDR2 is SYDVKM in the germline V gene. The CDR3 covers 17 residues. The junction had 18 bases not matched to a gene; V was cut back by 7 bases and J by 8 bases. CDR3 sequence: CASTLRDRGNIFQGYTF. The DNA for the CDR3 is TGTGCCAGCACCCTCCGGGACAGGGGGAATATTTTTCAAGGCTACACCTTC.